The clone carrying this T cell receptor (beta chain) was seen more than once but under ten times. Its antigen is undetermined. These data are taken from a study of T cell repertoires in cytomegalovirus infection. General study findings and limits: It was HLA-C-restricted CMV-specific TCR beta clonotypes that dominated the response ex vivo.

TCRdb called the reads again in MiXCR, with one record for every CDR3 protein. This sample has roughly 150,000 distinct CDR3 sequences, with 32% found just once. V trimming: 6 bases; J trimming: 6 bases; junction bases outside the gene matches: 8. Germline loops: CDR1 MNHEY, CDR2 SMNVEV (reference sequence). The CDR3 extends over 15 amino acids. The chain is built from TRBV27 and TRBJ2-3; 11 nucleotides match TRBD1. The material was CD8+ T cells from cultured PBMCs, obtained from culture after CMV antigen stimulation. The sequence derives from a human donor in good health (CMV status not recorded). Some clones in this sample may be carry-over from other donors' samples. CDR3 sequence (DNA): TGTGCCAGCAGGATTGGACAGGGGGCGGGGGATACGCAGTATTTT. Protein sequence: CASRIGQGAGDTQYF.